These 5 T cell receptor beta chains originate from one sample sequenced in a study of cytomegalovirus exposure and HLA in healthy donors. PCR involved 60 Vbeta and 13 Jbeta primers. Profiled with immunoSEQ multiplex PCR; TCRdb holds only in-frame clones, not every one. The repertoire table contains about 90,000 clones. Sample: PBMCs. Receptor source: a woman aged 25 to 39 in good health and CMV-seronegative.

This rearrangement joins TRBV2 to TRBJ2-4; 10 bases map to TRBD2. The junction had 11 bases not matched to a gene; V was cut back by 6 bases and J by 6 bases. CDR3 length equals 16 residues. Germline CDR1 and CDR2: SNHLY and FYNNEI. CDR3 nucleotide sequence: TGTGCCAGCAGCACTAGCGGGGACACCTCGGCAAACATTCAGTACTTC. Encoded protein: CASSTSGDTSANIQYF.

The CDR3 nucleotides are TGTGCCAGCCGGCCAGGGGGCAGCAATCAGCCCCAGCATTTT. As protein: CASRPGGSNQPQHF. J is TRBJ1-5 and V is TRBV2; 8 bases line up with TRBD1. This CDR3 contains 14 residues. V shed 8 bases and J 1 base; nucleotides not matched to a gene: 4. Germline CDR1 reads SNHLY; CDR2 reads FYNNEI.

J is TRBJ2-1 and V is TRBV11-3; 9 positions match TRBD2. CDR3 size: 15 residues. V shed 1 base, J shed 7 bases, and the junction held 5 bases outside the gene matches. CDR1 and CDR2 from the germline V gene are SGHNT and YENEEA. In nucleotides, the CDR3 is TGTGCCAGCAGCTTAGGAGGTAGCGGGAGAAATGAGCAGTTCTTC. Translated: CASSLGGSGRNEQFF. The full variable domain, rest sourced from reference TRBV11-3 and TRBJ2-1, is EAGVVQSPRYKIIEKKQPVAFWCNPISGHNTLYWYLQNLGQGPELLIRYENEEAVDDSQLPKDRFSAERLKGVDSTLKIQPAELGDSAVYLCASSLGGSGRNEQFFGPGTRLTVL.

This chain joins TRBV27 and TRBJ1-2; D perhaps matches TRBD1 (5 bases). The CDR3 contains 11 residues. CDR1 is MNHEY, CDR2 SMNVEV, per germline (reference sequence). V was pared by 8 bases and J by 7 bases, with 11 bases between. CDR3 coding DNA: TGTGCCAGCGGTGCTGGGGCTGGCTACACCTTC. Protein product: CASGAGAGYTF.

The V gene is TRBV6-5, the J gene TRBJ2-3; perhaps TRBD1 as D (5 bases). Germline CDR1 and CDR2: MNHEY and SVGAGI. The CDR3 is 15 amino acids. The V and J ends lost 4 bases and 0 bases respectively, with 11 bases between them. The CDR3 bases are TGTGCCAGCAGTTCCCTGACAGATAGCACAGATACGCAGTATTTT. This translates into CASSSLTDSTDTQYF.